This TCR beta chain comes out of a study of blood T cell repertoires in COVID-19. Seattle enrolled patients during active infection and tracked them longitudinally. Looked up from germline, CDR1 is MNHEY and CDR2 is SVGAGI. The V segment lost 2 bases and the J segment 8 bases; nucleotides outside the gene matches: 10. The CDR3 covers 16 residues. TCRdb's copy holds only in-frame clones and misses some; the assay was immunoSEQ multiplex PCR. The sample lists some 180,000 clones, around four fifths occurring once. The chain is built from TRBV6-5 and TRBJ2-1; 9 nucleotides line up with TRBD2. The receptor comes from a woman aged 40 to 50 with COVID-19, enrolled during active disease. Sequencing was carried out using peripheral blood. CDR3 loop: CASSYGVAGEGYEQFF. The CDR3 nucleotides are TGTGCCAGCAGTTACGGGGTAGCGGGAGAAGGGTATGAGCAGTTCTTC.